These 18 T cell receptor beta chains were all obtained from the same sample, sequenced in a study of blood T cells in healthy people across ages. A sample-barcoded 5' primer and a J-beta primer mix were used in a second PCR of roughly 6 to 11 cycles. Each CDR3 protein gets one entry after TCRdb re-called the 5' RACE reads with MiXCR. Here the sample spans about 760,000 distinct CDR3 sequences, more than 55% being singletons. Material for sequencing was blood. The receptors shown here come from a man aged 40-50 years in good health.

This clonotype showed up just a few times. V and J are TRBV20-1 and TRBJ2-3; 11 nucleotides line up with TRBD2. The CDR3 spans 15 residues. Losses at the gene ends were 6 bases for V and 1 base for J; bases not matched to a gene: 6. Germline CDR1 and CDR2: DFQATT and SNEGSKA (reference sequence). DNA for the CDR3: TGCAGTGCCGCGCCGGGACTAGCGGGCACAGATACGCAGTATTTT. It translates to CSAAPGLAGTDTQYF.

The genes are TRBV12-3 or TRBV12-4 and TRBJ2-2, with a possible D match to TRBD1 (5 bases). V gave up 3 bases and J gave up 6 bases, with 14 bases separating them. This CDR3 comprises 15 residues. Written as DNA, the CDR3 is TGTGCCAGCAGTTTCGCCGCTAGGGGATCCGGGGAGCTGTTTTTT. Protein sequence: CASSFAARGSGELFF.

This rearrangement joins TRBV5-1 to TRBJ2-1; 7 bases match TRBD2. CDR3 length: 15 residues. V lost 0 bases and J lost 8; bases outside the gene matches: 8. CDR1 is SGHRS and CDR2 is YFSETQ in the germline V gene. The CDR3 coding sequence is TGCGCCAGCAGCTTGGGACAGAGCGGGATGCATGAGCAGTTCTTC. Its translation is CASSLGQSGMHEQFF. Variable domain in full (rest from reference TRBV5-1 and TRBJ2-1): KAGVTQTPRYLIKTRGQQVTLSCSPISGHRSVSWYQQTPGQGLQFLFEYFSETQRNKGNFPGRFSGRQFSNSRSEMNVSTLELGDSALYLCASSLGQSGMHEQFFGPGTRLTVL.

This clonotype has a handful of counts. The chain couples TRBV29-1 to TRBJ2-1; D remains unclear. Germline V gene lookup returns CDR1 SQVTM and CDR2 ANQGSEA. The CDR3 contains 14 residues. Between the trimmed V and J ends, which lost 4 bases and 0 bases, there was a span of 10 bases. The CDR3 protein is CSVVRILSYNEQFF. The CDR3 DNA reads TGCAGCGTTGTTAGGATACTCTCCTACAATGAGCAGTTCTTC.

The chain couples TRBV20-1 to TRBJ2-5; D not resolved. Trimming removed 3 bases at V and 2 bases at J, with 10 bases between. CDR3 length: 13 amino acids. Germline CDR1 and CDR2: DFQATT and SNEGSKA (reference sequence). Here the CDR3 DNA reads TGCAGTGCTAGGGGGAACCTGCAAGAGACCCAGTACTTC. Translation gives CSARGNLQETQYF.

This chain uses TRBV30 with TRBJ1-2; tentative D call: TRBD1 (6 bases). The germline V gene has CDR1 GTSNPN and CDR2 SVGIG (reference sequence). The CDR3 contains 13 residues. V dropped 4 bases and J dropped 6 bases, with 15 bases sitting between them. The CDR3 region is CAWIKVGGDGYTF. CDR3 nucleotide sequence: TGTGCCTGGATAAAGGTGGGGGGCGATGGCTACACCTTC.

This rearrangement joins TRBV29-1 to TRBJ2-1, with TRBD2 matching over 8 bases. V shed 0 bases, J shed 5 bases, and the junction held 18 bases outside the gene matches. The CDR3 is 19 residues long. In germline, CDR1 is SQVTM, CDR2 ANQGSEA. The CDR3 DNA follows: TGCAGCGTTGAAGATCCTCATACCGGGACTAGTCCTACCAACAATGAGCAGTTCTTC. As protein: CSVEDPHTGTSPTNNEQFF.

V is TRBV4-3 and J is TRBJ2-3, with D possibly matching TRBD2 (6 bases). V lost 1 base, J lost 1 base, and 15 bases lay in between. CDR1 is LGHNA, CDR2 YSLEER, per germline. CDR3 length: 17 amino acids. Here the CDR3 DNA reads TGCGCCAGCAGCCAAGGGTTGGGCGGGATCCGCACAGATACGCAGTATTTT. Translated: CASSQGLGGIRTDTQYF.

This sequence joins TRBV11-2 and TRBJ1-4; TRBD1 matches 7 bases. Germline-derived CDR1 and CDR2 are SGHAT and FQNNGV. CDR3 length: 16 residues. V gave up 4 bases and J gave up 5 bases; unmatched junction bases: 10. CDR3 protein: CASSSRPTGLNEKLFF. For the CDR3, the DNA is TGTGCCAGCAGCTCTAGGCCGACAGGGTTAAATGAAAAACTGTTTTTT.

The CDR3 reads CSVWGYREQFF. The CDR3 bases are TGCAGCGTTTGGGGCTACAGAGAGCAGTTCTTC. The J gene is TRBJ2-1, the V gene TRBV29-1; D might be TRBD1 (5 bases). The CDR3 is 11 residues long. In germline, CDR1 is SQVTM, CDR2 ANQGSEA. Trimming took off 5 bases at V and 10 bases at J, with 12 bases between the two ends.

The chain is built from TRBV2 and TRBJ2-2; possibly TRBD1 for D (6 bases). Trimming removed 5 bases from V and 0 bases from J, with 13 bases in between. From germline, CDR1 is SNHLY and CDR2 FYNNEI. This CDR3 contains 16 residues. The DNA of the CDR3 is TGTGCCAGCAGTCCGAACGACAGGTCGAACACCGGGGAGCTGTTTTTT. As protein: CASSPNDRSNTGELFF. The whole variable domain, filled in from reference TRBV2 and TRBJ2-2, reads EPEVTQTPSHQVTQMGQEVILRCVPISNHLYFYWYRQILGQKVEFLVSFYNNEISEKSEIFDDQFSVERPDGSNFTLKIRSTKLEDSAMYFCASSPNDRSNTGELFFGEGSRLTVL.

This clonotype was seen a few times. The chain joins TRBV27 to TRBJ1-4, with D possibly matching TRBD1 (6 bases). Per germline, CDR1 MNHEY and CDR2 SMNVEV (reference sequence). V lost 3 bases, J lost 0 bases, and 23 bases lay in between. The CDR3 has 20 residues. CDR3 residues: CASSLDPPNRALATNEKLFF. The CDR3, as DNA: TGTGCCAGCAGTTTGGACCCCCCAAACAGGGCCCTGGCAACTAATGAAAAACTGTTTTTT.

V usage is TRBV10-3 and J usage is TRBJ1-1, with 9 bases aligning to TRBD1. The CDR3 is 15 residues long. CDR1 and CDR2 from the germline V gene are ENHRY and SYGVKD. V was pared by 6 bases and J by 0 bases, with 5 bases of the junction left unmatched. The CDR3 sequence is CAIRWDRAMNTEAFF. CDR3 nucleotide sequence: TGTGCCATCAGGTGGGACAGGGCTATGAACACTGAAGCTTTCTTT.

The genes are TRBV2 and TRBJ2-1, with D possibly matching TRBD1 (5 bases). The CDR3 runs 12 residues. The V end lost 3 bases, the J end lost 14 bases, and 14 bases lay between the germline ends. CDR1 SNHLY and CDR2 FYNNEI come from the germline V gene. The CDR3 DNA follows: TGTGCCAGCAGTGACAGTGGGGCAGGAGAGTTCTTC. Translating it yields CASSDSGAGEFF.

Points on this clonotype: One end of the junction does not line up with germline, which may come from a read error. The genes are TRBV5-1 and TRBJ2-4, with D possibly being TRBD1 (5 bases). TRBJ2-7 explains the end of the DNA better; the J call may be wrong. Germline loops: CDR1 SGHRS, CDR2 YFSETQ. The CDR3 has 14 residues. The DNA for the CDR3 is TGCGCCAGCAGCTTGGCAGGGAACTCCCACGAGCAGTACTTC. It translates to CASSLAGNSHEQYF.

This chain uses TRBV29-1 with TRBJ2-1, with 7 bases identical to TRBD1. V shed 7 bases and J 8 bases; nucleotides not matched to a gene: 8. The CDR3 is 12 amino acids. Germline lookup yields CDR1 SQVTM and CDR2 ANQGSEA. The CDR3 protein is CSGEQGLDEQFF. CDR3 nucleotide sequence: TGCAGCGGGGAACAGGGGCTCGATGAGCAGTTCTTC.

This clonotype appeared a few times. The chain employs TRBV11-2 and TRBJ2-1; no clear D gene. With 1 base removed from V and 10 bases from J, the gap between germline ends came to 14 bases. The CDR3 extends over 14 amino acids. Germline assignment: CDR1 SGHAT and CDR2 FQNNGV. The CDR3 nucleotides read TGTGCCAGCAGCTTAGGACCCGGATCGTGGGAGCAGTTCTTC. This encodes CASSLGPGSWEQFF.

DNA of the CDR3: TGTGCCAGCAGCCGAGATAGCGGGAGAGGAGATACGCAGTATTTT. This codes for CASSRDSGRGDTQYF. J is TRBJ2-3 and V is TRBV7-8; 9 bases are shared with TRBD2. The trim removed 5 bases at V and 5 bases at J, leaving 8 bases unmatched. Germline CDR1 and CDR2: SGHVS and FQNEAQ. The CDR3 contains 15 residues. The complete variable domain, with remaining parts taken from reference TRBV7-8 and TRBJ2-3, reads GAGVSQSPRYKVAKRGQDVALRCDPISGHVSLFWYQQALGQGPEFLTYFQNEAQLDKSGLPSDRFFAERPEGSVSTLKIQRTQQEDSAVYLCASSRDSGRGDTQYFGPGTRLTVL.